A single T cell receptor (beta chain) is shown here with its context. The data originate from a study of Ad26.COV2.S vaccination and SARS-CoV-2 variants. Background on the study: Donor had been placed in the Ad26.COV2.S arm of the COV1001 trial. Intramuscular Ad26.COV2.S doses were given once or twice, 56 days apart.

Germline V lookup: CDR1 ENHRY, CDR2 SYGVKD. This CDR3 is built from 14 residues. Trimming cost V 3 bases and J 0 bases, with 9 bases left between them. Profiled with immunoSEQ multiplex PCR; TCRdb holds only in-frame clones, not every one. The sample includes about 350,000 clones, roughly 81% of them seen just once. Indicated treatment: 19 received Ad26.COV2.S at low or high dose, single or two shots; 5 received placebo; per-sample allocation not given. Specimens were obtained on day 63 following the first vaccine or placebo injection. Adults aged 18-55 years in Boston included the donor. Participants' vaccine, an Ad26 vector, delivered Wuhan-strain SARS-CoV-2 spike.

The starting material was peripheral blood, obtained in a trial of Ad26.COV2.S vaccine versus placebo. The sequence was collected from a person between 18 and 60 years old who received the Ad26.COV2.S COVID-19 vaccine or a placebo. This chain uses TRBV10-3 with TRBJ2-7; no clear D. CDR3 sequence (DNA): TGTGCCATCAGTGATGCGAAGAGCTCCTACGAGCAGTACTTC. Its protein product is CAISDAKSSYEQYF.